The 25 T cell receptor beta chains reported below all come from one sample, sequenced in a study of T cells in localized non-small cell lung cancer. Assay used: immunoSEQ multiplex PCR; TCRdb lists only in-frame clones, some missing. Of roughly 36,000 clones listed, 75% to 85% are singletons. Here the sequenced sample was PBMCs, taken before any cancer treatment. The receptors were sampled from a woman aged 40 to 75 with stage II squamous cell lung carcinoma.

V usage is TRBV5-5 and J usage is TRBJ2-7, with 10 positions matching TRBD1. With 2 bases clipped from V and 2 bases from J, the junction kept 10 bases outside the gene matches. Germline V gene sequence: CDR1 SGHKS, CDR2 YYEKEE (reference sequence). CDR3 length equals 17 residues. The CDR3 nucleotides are TGTGCCAGCAGCTTTGAGACGGGACAGGGGTTCCCCTACGAGCAGTACTTC. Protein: CASSFETGQGFPYEQYF. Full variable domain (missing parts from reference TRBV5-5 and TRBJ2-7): DAGVTQSPTHLIKTRGQQVTLRCSPISGHKSVSWYQQVLGQGPQFIFQYYEKEERGRGNFPDRFSARQFPNYSSELNVNALLLGDSALYLCASSFETGQGFPYEQYFGPGTRLTVT.

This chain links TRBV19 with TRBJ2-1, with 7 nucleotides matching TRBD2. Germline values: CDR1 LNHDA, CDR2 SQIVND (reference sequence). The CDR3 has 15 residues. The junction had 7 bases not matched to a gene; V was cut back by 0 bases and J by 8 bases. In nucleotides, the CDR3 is TGTGCCAGTAGTATAGACACACCCCGGGGGGATGAGCAGTTCTTC. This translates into CASSIDTPRGDEQFF. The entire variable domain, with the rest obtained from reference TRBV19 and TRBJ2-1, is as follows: DGGITQSPKYLFRKEGQNVTLSCEQNLNHDAMYWYRQDPGQGLRLIYYSQIVNDFQKGDIAEGYSVSREKKESFPLTVTSAQKNPTAFYLCASSIDTPRGDEQFFGPGTRLTVL.

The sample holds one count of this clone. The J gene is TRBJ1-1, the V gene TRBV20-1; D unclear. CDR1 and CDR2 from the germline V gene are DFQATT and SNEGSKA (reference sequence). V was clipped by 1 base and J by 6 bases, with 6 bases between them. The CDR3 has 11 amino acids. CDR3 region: CSARGYAEAFF. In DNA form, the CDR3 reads TGCAGTGCTAGAGGGTACGCTGAAGCTTTCTTT.

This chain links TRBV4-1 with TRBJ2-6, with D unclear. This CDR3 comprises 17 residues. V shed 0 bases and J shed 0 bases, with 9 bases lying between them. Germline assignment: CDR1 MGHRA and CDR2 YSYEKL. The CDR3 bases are TGCGCCAGCAGCCAAGATCGGCGGAACTCTGGGGCCAACGTCCTGACTTTC. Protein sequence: CASSQDRRNSGANVLTF.

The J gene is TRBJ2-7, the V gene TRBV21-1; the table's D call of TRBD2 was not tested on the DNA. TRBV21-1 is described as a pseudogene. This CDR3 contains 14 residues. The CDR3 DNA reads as TGTGCCAGCCTTATACGGGACTGTTACTACGAGCAGTACGTC. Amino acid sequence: CASLIRDCYYEQYV.

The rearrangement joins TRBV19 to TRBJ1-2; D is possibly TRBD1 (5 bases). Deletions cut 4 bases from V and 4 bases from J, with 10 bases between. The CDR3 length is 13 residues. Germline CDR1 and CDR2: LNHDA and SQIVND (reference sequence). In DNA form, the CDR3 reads TGTGCCAGTAGTAACACAGGCATCTATGGCTACACCTTC. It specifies CASSNTGIYGYTF.

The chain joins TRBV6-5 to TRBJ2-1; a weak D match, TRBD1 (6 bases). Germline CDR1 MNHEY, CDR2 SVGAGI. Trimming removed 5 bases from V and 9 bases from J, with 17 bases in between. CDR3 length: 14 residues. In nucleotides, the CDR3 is TGTGCCAGCAGTGAAGTGTGGGACACGGGTGAGCAGTTCTTC. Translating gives CASSEVWDTGEQFF.

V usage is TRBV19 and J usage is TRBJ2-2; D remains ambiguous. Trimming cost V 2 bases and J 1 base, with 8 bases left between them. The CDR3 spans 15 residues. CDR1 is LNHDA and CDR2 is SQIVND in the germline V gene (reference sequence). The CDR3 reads CASSITIMNTGELFF. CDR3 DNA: TGTGCCAGTAGTATAACCATAATGAACACCGGGGAGCTGTTTTTT.

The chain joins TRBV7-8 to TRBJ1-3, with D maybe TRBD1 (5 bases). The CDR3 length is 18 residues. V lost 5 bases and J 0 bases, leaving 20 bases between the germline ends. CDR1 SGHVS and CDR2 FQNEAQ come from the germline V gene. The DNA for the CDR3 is TGTGCCAGCAGCCTGGCAGGGCTCACCCTCGACTCTGGAAACACCATATATTTT. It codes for CASSLAGLTLDSGNTIYF.

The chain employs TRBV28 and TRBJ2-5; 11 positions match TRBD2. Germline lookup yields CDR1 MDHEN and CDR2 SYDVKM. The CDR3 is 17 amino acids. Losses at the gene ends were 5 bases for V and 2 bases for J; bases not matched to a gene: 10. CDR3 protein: CASSHPHGTSGQETQYF. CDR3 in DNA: TGTGCCAGCAGTCACCCCCACGGGACTAGCGGACAAGAGACCCAGTACTTC. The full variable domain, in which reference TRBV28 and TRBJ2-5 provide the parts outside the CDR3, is DVKVTQSSRYLVKRTGEKVFLECVQDMDHENMFWYRQDPGLGLRLIYFSYDVKMKEKGDIPEGYSVSREKKERFSLILESASTNQTSMYLCASSHPHGTSGQETQYFGPGTRLLVL.

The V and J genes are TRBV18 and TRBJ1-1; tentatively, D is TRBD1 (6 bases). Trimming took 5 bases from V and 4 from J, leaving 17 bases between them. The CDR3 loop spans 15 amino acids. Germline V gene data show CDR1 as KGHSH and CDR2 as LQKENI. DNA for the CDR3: TGTGCCAGCTCAGGGGACGGGGGCGAATTCACTGAAGCTTTCTTT. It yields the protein CASSGDGGEFTEAFF.

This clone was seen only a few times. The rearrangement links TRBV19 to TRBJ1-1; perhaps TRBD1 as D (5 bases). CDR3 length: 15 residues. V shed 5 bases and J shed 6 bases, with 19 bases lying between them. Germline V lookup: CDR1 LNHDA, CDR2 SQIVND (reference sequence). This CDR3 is CASSVRVVGVSEAFF. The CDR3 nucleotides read TGTGCCAGTAGTGTCCGGGTGGTGGGGGTGTCTGAAGCTTTCTTT.

CDR3 amino acids: CATSRDLGAGGTDTQYF. For the CDR3, the DNA is TGTGCCACCAGCAGAGATTTAGGAGCGGGAGGCACAGATACGCAGTATTTT. This chain uses TRBV15 with TRBJ2-3; 8 nucleotides align to TRBD2. CDR3 size: 17 residues. Trimming took 0 bases from V and 1 from J; bases not matched to a gene: 6. CDR1 is LNHNV, CDR2 YYDKDF, per germline (reference sequence).

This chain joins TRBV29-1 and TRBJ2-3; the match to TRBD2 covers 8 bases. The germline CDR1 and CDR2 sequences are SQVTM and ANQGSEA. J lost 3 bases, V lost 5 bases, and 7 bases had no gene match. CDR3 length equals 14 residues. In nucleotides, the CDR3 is TGCAGCGTTCTCGGGACTAGTGGTACAGATACGCAGTATTTT. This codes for CSVLGTSGTDTQYF.

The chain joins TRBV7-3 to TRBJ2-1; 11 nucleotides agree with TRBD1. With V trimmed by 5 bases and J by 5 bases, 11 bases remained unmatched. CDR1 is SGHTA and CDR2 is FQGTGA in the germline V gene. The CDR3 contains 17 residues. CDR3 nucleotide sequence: TGTGCCAGCAGCCAGCCACCTGGGACAGGGGGTAACAATGAGCAGTTCTTC. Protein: CASSQPPGTGGNNEQFF.

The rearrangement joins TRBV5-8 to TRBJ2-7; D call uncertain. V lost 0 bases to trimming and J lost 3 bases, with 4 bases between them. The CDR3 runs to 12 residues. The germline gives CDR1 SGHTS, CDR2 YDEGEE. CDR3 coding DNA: TGTGCCAGCAGCTTGGAACGCTACGAGCAGTACGTC. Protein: CASSLERYEQYV.

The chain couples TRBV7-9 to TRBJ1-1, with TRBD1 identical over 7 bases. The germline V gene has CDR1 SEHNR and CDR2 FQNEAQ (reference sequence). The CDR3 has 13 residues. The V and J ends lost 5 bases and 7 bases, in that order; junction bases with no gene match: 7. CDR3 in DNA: TGTGCCAGCAGCACAGGGGAGTTGGGTGAAGCTTTCTTT. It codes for CASSTGELGEAFF. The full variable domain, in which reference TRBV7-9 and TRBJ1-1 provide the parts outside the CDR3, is DTGVSQNPRHKITKRGQNVTFRCDPISEHNRLYWYRQTLGQGPEFLTYFQNEAQLEKSRLLSDRFSAERPKGSFSTLEIQRTEQGDSAMYLCASSTGELGEAFFGQGTRLTVV.

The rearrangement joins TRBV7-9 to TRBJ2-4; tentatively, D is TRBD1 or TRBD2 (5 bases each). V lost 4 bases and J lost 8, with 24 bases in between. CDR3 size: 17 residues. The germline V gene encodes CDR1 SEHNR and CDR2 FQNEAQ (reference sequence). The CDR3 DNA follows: TGTGCCAGCAGCTCGGACCAGGGACCCTACAAAAGAGACATTCAGTACTTC. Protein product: CASSSDQGPYKRDIQYF.

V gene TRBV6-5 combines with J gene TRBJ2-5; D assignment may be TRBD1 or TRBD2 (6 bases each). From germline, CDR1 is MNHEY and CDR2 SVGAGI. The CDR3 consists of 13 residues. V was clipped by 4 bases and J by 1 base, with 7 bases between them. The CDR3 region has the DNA TGTGCCAGCAGTTCGGGGGCCCAAGAGACCCAGTACTTC. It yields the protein CASSSGAQETQYF.

The CDR3 DNA is TGTGCCAGCAGCCGCGGGACTGACACTGAAGCTTTCTTT. Translating it yields CASSRGTDTEAFF. V is TRBV2 and J is TRBJ1-1, with D perhaps matching TRBD1 (5 bases). With 6 bases removed from V and 3 bases from J, the gap between germline ends came to 11 bases. Per the germline V gene, CDR1 is SNHLY and CDR2 is FYNNEI. The CDR3 sequence is 13 residues long. Using reference TRBV2 and TRBJ1-1 for the parts outside the CDR3, the full variable domain is EPEVTQTPSHQVTQMGQEVILRCVPISNHLYFYWYRQILGQKVEFLVSFYNNEISEKSEIFDDQFSVERPDGSNFTLKIRSTKLEDSAMYFCASSRGTDTEAFFGQGTRLTVV.

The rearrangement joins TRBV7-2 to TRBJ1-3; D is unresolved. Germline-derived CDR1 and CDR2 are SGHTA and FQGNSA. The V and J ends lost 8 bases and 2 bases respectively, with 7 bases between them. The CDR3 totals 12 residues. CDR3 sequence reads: CASGSAGNTIYF. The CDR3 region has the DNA TGTGCCAGCGGTTCTGCTGGAAACACCATATATTTT.

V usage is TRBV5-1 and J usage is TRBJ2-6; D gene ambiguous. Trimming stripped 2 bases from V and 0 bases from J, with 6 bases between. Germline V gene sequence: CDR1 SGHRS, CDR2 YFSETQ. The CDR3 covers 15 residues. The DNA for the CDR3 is TGCGCCAGCAGCTTTAGTAACTCTGGGGCCAACGTCCTGACTTTC. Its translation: CASSFSNSGANVLTF. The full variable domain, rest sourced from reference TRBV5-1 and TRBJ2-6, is KAGVTQTPRYLIKTRGQQVTLSCSPISGHRSVSWYQQTPGQGLQFLFEYFSETQRNKGNFPGRFSGRQFSNSRSEMNVSTLELGDSALYLCASSFSNSGANVLTFGAGSRLTVL.

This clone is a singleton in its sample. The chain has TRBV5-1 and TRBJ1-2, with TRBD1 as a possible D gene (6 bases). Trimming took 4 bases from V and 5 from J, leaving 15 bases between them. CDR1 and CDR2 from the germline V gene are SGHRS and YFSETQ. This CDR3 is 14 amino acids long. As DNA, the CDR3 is TGCGCCAGCAGCACGCAGGGGATTCAGTATGGCTACACCTTC. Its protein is CASSTQGIQYGYTF. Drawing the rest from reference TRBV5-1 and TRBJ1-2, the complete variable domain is KAGVTQTPRYLIKTRGQQVTLSCSPISGHRSVSWYQQTPGQGLQFLFEYFSETQRNKGNFPGRFSGRQFSNSRSEMNVSTLELGDSALYLCASSTQGIQYGYTFGSGTRLTVV.

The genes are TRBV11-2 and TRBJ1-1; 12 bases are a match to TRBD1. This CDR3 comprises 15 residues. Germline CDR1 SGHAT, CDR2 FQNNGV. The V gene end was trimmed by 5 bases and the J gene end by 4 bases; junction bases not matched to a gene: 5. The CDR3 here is CASSGGQGAGTEAFF. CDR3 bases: TGTGCCAGCAGCGGGGGACAGGGGGCGGGCACTGAAGCTTTCTTT.

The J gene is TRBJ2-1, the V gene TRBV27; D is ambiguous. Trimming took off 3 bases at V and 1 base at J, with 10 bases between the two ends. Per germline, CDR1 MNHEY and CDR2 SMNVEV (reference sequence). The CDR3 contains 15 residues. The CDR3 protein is CASSFGNPSYNEQFF. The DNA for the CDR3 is TGTGCCAGCAGTTTTGGGAACCCTTCCTACAATGAGCAGTTCTTC.